This TCR beta chain was identified during a study of molecular identifiers for immune sequencing clone quantification. CDR1 and CDR2 from the germline V gene are MNHEY and SVGEGT. The junction had 3 bases not matched to a gene; V was cut back by 2 bases and J by 2 bases. There are 14 residues in the CDR3. One entry per CDR3 protein, called by TCRdb with MiXCR from the PCR reads. The table lists some 320,000 distinct CDR3 sequences, about 22% of them singletons, with about 0.71% in the top ten. As for this clonotype: This CDR3 is missing its conserved last phenylalanine or tryptophan, likely due to a read error.

This chain links TRBV6-2 or TRBV6-3 with TRBJ2-7; 7 bases are shared with TRBD2. Material: naive CD8+ T cells from blood, with Jurkat cell RNA spiked in. Stated subset: FACS-sorted CD8+CD4-CCR7+CD45RA+ naive T cells. This receptor was identified in a human donor in good health. Some libraries in this study had Jurkat cell RNA spiked in. The CDR3 DNA sequence: TGTGCCAGCAGTTACGGCGGGGGACCCTACGAGCAGTACCTC. Its protein product is CASSYGGGPYEQYL.